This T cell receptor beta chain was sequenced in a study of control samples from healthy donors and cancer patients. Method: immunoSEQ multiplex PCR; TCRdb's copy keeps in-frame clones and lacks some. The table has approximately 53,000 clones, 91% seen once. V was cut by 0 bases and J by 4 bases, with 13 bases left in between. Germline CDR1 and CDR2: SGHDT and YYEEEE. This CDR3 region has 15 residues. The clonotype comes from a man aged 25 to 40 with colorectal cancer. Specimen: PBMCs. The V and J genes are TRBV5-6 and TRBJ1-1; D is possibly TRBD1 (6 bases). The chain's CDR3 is CASSLGGGQGTEAFF. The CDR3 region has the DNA TGTGCCAGCAGCTTGGGAGGGGGGCAGGGCACTGAAGCTTTCTTT. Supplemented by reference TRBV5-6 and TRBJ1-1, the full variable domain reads DAGVTQSPTHLIKTRGQQVTLRCSPKSGHDTVSWYQQALGQGPQFIFQYYEEEERQRGNFPDRFSGHQFPNYSSELNVNALLLGDSALYLCASSLGGGQGTEAFFGQGTRLTVV.